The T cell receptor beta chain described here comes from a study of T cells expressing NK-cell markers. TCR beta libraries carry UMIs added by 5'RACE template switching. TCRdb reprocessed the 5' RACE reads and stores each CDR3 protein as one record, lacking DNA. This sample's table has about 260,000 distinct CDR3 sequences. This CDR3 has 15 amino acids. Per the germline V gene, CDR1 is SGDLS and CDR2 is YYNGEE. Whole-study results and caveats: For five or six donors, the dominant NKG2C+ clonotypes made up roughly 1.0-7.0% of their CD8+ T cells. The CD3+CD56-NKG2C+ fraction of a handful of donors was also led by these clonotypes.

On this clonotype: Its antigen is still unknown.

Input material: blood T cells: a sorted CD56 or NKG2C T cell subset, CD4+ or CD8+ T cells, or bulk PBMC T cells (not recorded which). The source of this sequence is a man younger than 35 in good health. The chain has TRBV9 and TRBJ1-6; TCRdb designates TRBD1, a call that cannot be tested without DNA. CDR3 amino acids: CASSIGQGAGSPLHF.